This T cell receptor beta chain was sequenced for a study of blood T cell repertoires in COVID-19. Study-wide background: Samples of COVID-19 (acute and convalescent) were obtained from the United States, Italy and Spain. PBMCs, B-cell-depleted T cells, or T cells were the source of the cDNA or gDNA that made up the material.

Original data processing: The assay estimated nucleated cells by amplifying reference gene primers. Some clones are missing from TCRdb's copy, which holds only in-frame ones; the method was immunoSEQ multiplex PCR. Clone size and the V and J calls come from that table; the DNA yielded D and trimming. The data contain some 220,000 clones, 85% of them singletons. Trimming shortened V by 3 bases and J by 2 bases, and 8 bases separated the two germline ends. The CDR3 totals 13 residues. CDR1 is SGHDN, CDR2 FVKESK, per germline. Sequences were obtained from peripheral blood. The sequence was obtained from a man between 45 and 60 years old who had recovered from COVID-19. The chain uses TRBV14 and TRBJ2-7; D may be TRBD2 (6 bases). This CDR3 reads CASSQGLPYEQYF. The CDR3 region has the DNA TGTGCCAGCAGCCAGGGACTCCCCTACGAGCAGTACTTC.